A selection of T cell receptor beta chains follows, all from one sample in a study of blood T cell repertoires in COVID-19. Sequencing used immunoSEQ multiplex PCR; TCRdb keeps in-frame clones, though not all of them. The repertoire holds about 400,000 clones, with 87% as singletons. Sequencing was done on a sample of PBMCs or T cells enriched from blood (not recorded which). Every receptor here comes from a woman aged 45-59 years who had recovered from COVID-19. Both conserved end residues are part of each CDR3. Some rows mark clone size as missing; the rest say once, few, many or name a class of expanded clone.

v_gene,abundance,CDR3aa
TRBV19,-,CASGERETQYF
TRBV3-1/TRBV3-2,-,CASSQDLGGYGYTF
TRBV28,-,CASSFQKYSNQPQHF
TRBV9,-,CASSGGQGLTNEKLFF
TRBV6-5,-,CASSYQGSSYNSPLHF
TRBV10-3,-,CAISSLQGSEAFF
TRBV7-3,-,CASSPGSAPNEQFF
TRBV18,-,CASSVDGPGQSVSPLHF
TRBV7-2,-,CASSLPSSGEITDTQYF
TRBV19,once,CASSTWTGNTDTQYF
TRBV5-6,once,CASSLVGLAMLGYTF
TRBV6-5,-,CASSFPTGVGNTIYF
TRBV3-1/TRBV3-2,-,CASSPPAVAGSYNEQFF
TRBV4-1,-,CASWESRSGEKLFF
TRBV20-1,-,CSASELGGEGSGNTIYF
TRBV4-1,-,CASSQERGELYEQYF
TRBV15,-,CATSPETRVPSPLHF
TRBV2,-,CASKPPGLAGEETQYF
TRBV27,-,CASSPGTGNTEAFF
TRBV28,-,CASSTTPLRRSYNEQFF
TRBV6-5,-,CASRPPGGEQYF
TRBV4-3,-,CASSRYRGDEQYF
TRBV2,once,CASSRLAGPQEQYF
TRBV24-1,-,CATSDPAGTGGRNEQYF
TRBV2,-,CASSRDRGSSNTEAFF
TRBV9,-,CASSPGLTAGGNEQFF
TRBV6-5,-,CASANSGTNTGELFF
TRBV12-3/TRBV12-4,-,CASRGFNGWAAFF
TRBV18,-,CASSPPSSGANVLTF
TRBV5-6,-,CASSSNNRVYTEAFF
TRBV19,-,CASSSGGGYEQFF
TRBV2,-,CASNSLAGVETQYF
TRBV4-1,-,CASSQVGRVNTGELFF
TRBV11-2,-,CASSFLPGQGLQETQYF
TRBV12-3/TRBV12-4,-,CASSSVTYEQYF
TRBV27,-,CASRLTGTGTVPNYGYTF
TRBV7-2,-,CASSYQGLYGYTF
TRBV7-2,few,CASSFVQGDQPQHF
TRBV7-3,-,CASSLTGTVQETQYF
TRBV15,-,CATSRERGGTEAFF
TRBV7-2,-,CASSSNRVYEQYF
TRBV18,-,CASQGGFRQPQHF
TRBV3-1/TRBV3-2,-,CASLDRGNGYTF
TRBV6-5,-,CASSLSRFQIYEQYF
TRBV12-3/TRBV12-4,-,CASRPWTAPGYTF
TRBV28,-,CASSLLGGADGYTF